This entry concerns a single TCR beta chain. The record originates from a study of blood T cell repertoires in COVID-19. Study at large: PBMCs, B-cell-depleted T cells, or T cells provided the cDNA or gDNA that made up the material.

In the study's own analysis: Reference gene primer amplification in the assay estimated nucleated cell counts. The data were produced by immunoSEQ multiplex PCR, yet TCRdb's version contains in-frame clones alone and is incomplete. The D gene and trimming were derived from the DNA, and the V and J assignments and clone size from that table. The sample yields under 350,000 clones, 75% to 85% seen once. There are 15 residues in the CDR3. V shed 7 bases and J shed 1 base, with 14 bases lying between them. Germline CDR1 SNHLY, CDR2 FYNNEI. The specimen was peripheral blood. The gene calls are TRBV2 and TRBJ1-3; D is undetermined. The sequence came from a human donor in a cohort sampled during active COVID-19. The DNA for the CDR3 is TGTGCCAGCAAGGAAACAGAACTTTCTGGAAACACCATATATTTT. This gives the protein CASKETELSGNTIYF.